This TCR beta chain was sequenced in a study of T-cell reconstitution after alpha-beta-depleted transplantation in children. Findings of the study overall: Elevated TCRbeta diversity at day 60 was traced, in some patients, to surviving recipient T cells and thymic progenitors. T cells produced anew were the main source of T-cell counts and diversity one year after transplant. Expanded clones from the graft, numbering several hundred, reportedly supplied alpha-beta T cells about two months after transplant.

This clonotype was observed at least ten times. Antigen specificity is unknown. Germline loops: CDR1 DFQATT, CDR2 SNEGSKA (reference sequence). The V and J ends lost 6 bases and 3 bases, in that order; junction bases with no gene match: 4. This CDR3 has 15 amino acids. The library targeted TCRbeta and was prepared with unique molecular identifiers. TCRdb redid the calling of the PCR reads with MiXCR, one entry per CDR3 protein. This repertoire shows about 230,000 distinct CDR3 sequences, 9.5% to 13% found once; its top ten account for about 30%. The receptor's source is a child under two years old with acute myeloid leukemia, due to receive a stem cell transplant. V usage is TRBV20-1 and J usage is TRBJ2-2; 13 nucleotides match TRBD2. The sequencing used PBMCs, collected before TCRalphabeta/CD19-depleted stem cell transplant. Written as DNA, the CDR3 is TGCAGTGCCCACGGACTAGCGGGAGACACCGGGGAGCTGTTTTTT. Its translation is CSAHGLAGDTGELFF.